This T cell receptor beta chain was observed in a study of beta chain features in type 1 diabetes. Study overall: Examination of sorted cells across all samples involved more than 85,000,000 cells.

This clone was seen a handful of times. CDR3 size: 14 residues. Germline lookup yields CDR1 SGHRS and CDR2 YFSETQ. V dropped 9 bases and J dropped 0 bases, with 12 bases sitting between them. The whole isolated RNA underwent reverse transcription, so sequencing captured expressed TCRB transcripts. TCRdb's copy holds only in-frame clones and misses some; the assay was immunoSEQ multiplex PCR. Of about 620,000 clones detected, about 16% appear once; the ten largest clones hold 0.09% to 0.095%. This chain links TRBV5-1 with TRBJ2-2; no firm D call. The sequencing input was naive CD4+ T cells from blood. This sequence originates from a young man in good health. The CDR3 DNA is TGCGCCACTCGGACGGACGCGAACACCGGGGAGCTGTTTTTT. Amino acids: CATRTDANTGELFF.